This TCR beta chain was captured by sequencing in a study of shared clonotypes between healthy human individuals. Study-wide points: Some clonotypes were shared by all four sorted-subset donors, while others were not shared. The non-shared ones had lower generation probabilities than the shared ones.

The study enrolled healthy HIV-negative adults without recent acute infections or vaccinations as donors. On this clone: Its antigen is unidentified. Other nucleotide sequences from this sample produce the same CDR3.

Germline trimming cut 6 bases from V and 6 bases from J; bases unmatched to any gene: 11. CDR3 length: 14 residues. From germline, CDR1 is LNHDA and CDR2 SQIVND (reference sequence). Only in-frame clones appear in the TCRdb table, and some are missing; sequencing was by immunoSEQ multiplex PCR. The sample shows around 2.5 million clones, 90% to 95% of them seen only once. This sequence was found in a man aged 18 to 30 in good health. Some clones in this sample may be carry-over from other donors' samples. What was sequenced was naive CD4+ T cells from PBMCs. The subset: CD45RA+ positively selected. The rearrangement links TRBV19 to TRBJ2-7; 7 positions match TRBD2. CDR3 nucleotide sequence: TGTGCCAGTAGCATGAACCTGGGGGGGACCGAGCAGTACTTC. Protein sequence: CASSMNLGGTEQYF.